This paragraph covers one TCR beta chain sequence. Its antigen is unidentified. A junction boundary mismatches the germline segment, possibly from a read error. PCR used 60 Vbeta primers and 13 Jbeta primers. Method: immunoSEQ multiplex PCR; TCRdb's copy keeps in-frame clones and lacks some. The data contain some 100,000 clones, roughly two thirds of them singletons. The data were taken from a study of cytomegalovirus exposure and HLA in healthy donors. Study-wide findings and caveats: Overall, roughly 170 TCR beta chains were annotated as cytomegalovirus-associated. One later analysis reportedly identified an Asian-associated ancestry cluster that showed fewer N-insertions than the approximately 710-donor mean. A later analysis, which compared TCR beta chains of equal frequency, found the HLA-associated ones more clonally expanded.

CDR3 size: 16 residues. Per germline, CDR1 SGHRS and CDR2 YFSETQ. Sequences were obtained from PBMCs. The gene calls are TRBV5-1 and TRBJ1-6; the match to TRBD1 covers 8 bases. The receptor comes from a man aged 35 to 55 in good health and CMV-seronegative. The CDR3 coding sequence is TGCGCCAGCAGCTTGTTAGGACAGGGAGATAATGCACCCCTCCACTTT. Encoded protein: CASSLLGQGDNAPLHF.